A single sample is the source of the 11 T cell receptor beta chains below, sequenced in a study of CD8 T cells in ankylosing spondylitis. TCRdb reprocessed the 5' RACE reads via MiXCR and lists one record per CDR3 protein. The sample has some 340,000 distinct CDR3 sequences; about 14% are singletons. Sequenced: blood, either unsorted or a sorted T cell fraction (not recorded which). Receptor source: a male donor with ankylosing spondylitis or in good health (not recorded which).

This clonotype has just a few counts. The chain employs TRBV20-1 and TRBJ2-7; D possibly corresponds to TRBD1 (5 bases). Trimming left V 7 bases short and J 3 bases short, with 10 bases between. The germline CDR1 and CDR2 sequences are DFQATT and SNEGSKA (reference sequence). CDR3 size: 11 residues. The CDR3 coding sequence is TGCAGTGGGGAAAGGGGCTACGAGCAGTACTTC. Residues: CSGERGYEQYF.

This clonotype was counted between two and nine times. The chain is built from TRBV5-1 and TRBJ2-7; TRBD1 agrees at 11 bases. Losses at the gene ends were 7 bases for V and 5 bases for J; bases not matched to a gene: 11. The CDR3 is 15 amino acids. Germline loops: CDR1 SGHRS, CDR2 YFSETQ. The CDR3 region has the DNA TGCGCCAGCCACAGCCCCGGGACAGGGGGGCACGAGCAGTACTTC. Its protein product is CASHSPGTGGHEQYF.

The genes are TRBV11-2 and TRBJ1-1; D unclear. The CDR3 has 17 residues. The ends were cut back, 1 base at V and 0 bases at J, with 15 bases in the middle. The germline CDR1 and CDR2 sequences are SGHAT and FQNNGV. The CDR3 DNA reads as TGTGCCAGCAGCTTAGGTCTTTGGACGGAGATGAACACTGAAGCTTTCTTT. Translation gives CASSLGLWTEMNTEAFF. Filled out from reference TRBV11-2 and TRBJ1-1, the complete variable domain reads EAGVAQSPRYKIIEKRQSVAFWCNPISGHATLYWYQQILGQGPKLLIQFQNNGVVDDSQLPKDRFSAERLKGVDSTLKIQPAKLEDSAVYLCASSLGLWTEMNTEAFFGQGTRLTVV.

In this sample, this clonotype turned up a few times. V usage is TRBV7-8 and J usage is TRBJ1-1; TRBD1 is a possible D gene (6 bases). The CDR3 is 16 residues long. Germline V gene lookup returns CDR1 SGHVS and CDR2 FQNEAQ. V dropped 4 bases and J dropped 5 bases, with 20 bases sitting between them. The CDR3 loop is CASSSEYGGIGTEAFF. The CDR3 DNA follows: TGTGCCAGCAGCTCAGAATATGGGGGCATTGGGACTGAAGCTTTCTTT.

This clonotype was counted a few times. This chain connects TRBV6-5 to TRBJ1-1; 10 positions match TRBD1. Trimming removed 4 bases from V and 5 bases from J; junction bases left unmatched: 7. Germline lookup yields CDR1 MNHEY and CDR2 SVGAGI. The CDR3 has 15 residues. The CDR3 DNA follows: TGTGCCAGCAGTTCCACCGGGACAGGGGTAACTGAAGCTTTCTTT. It encodes CASSSTGTGVTEAFF.

The rearrangement links TRBV5-1 to TRBJ1-2; D possibly corresponds to TRBD1 (5 bases). Germline CDR1 reads SGHRS; CDR2 reads YFSETQ. V was clipped by 4 bases and J by 4 bases, with 17 bases between them. This CDR3 has 15 amino acids. In DNA, the CDR3 is TGCGCCAGCAGCGGGACGGCCGGAAGTCGCTATGGCTACACCTTC. This translates into CASSGTAGSRYGYTF.

The V and J genes are TRBV12-3 or TRBV12-4 and TRBJ2-7, with TRBD2 identical over 7 bases. V shed 6 bases, J shed 3 bases, and the junction held 11 bases outside the gene matches. The CDR3 covers 15 residues. CDR3 amino acids: CASSLSGSPYYEQYF. The CDR3, as DNA: TGTGCCAGCAGCCTTAGCGGGTCCCCCTACTACGAGCAGTACTTC.

V is TRBV4-1 and J is TRBJ1-1; D gene uncertain. This CDR3 has 14 residues. Germline CDR1 reads MGHRA; CDR2 reads YSYEKL. V was pared by 4 bases and J by 1 base, with 10 bases between. The CDR3 protein is CASSREGGNTEAFF. The CDR3 nucleotides read TGCGCCAGCAGCCGAGAGGGAGGGAACACTGAAGCTTTCTTT.

This clonotype was counted a few times. CDR3 DNA sequence: TGTGCCAGCACCGCAGACGGGAACTATGGCTACACCTTC. Translating gives CASTADGNYGYTF. The chain combines TRBV6-1 with TRBJ1-2; D is ambiguous. CDR1 MNHNS and CDR2 SASEGT come from the germline V gene. This CDR3 is built from 13 residues. The V end was cut by 7 bases, the J end by 2 bases, with 11 bases between.

V usage is TRBV5-1 and J usage is TRBJ2-3; no clear D gene. The CDR3 is 13 amino acids. Germline V gene lookup returns CDR1 SGHRS and CDR2 YFSETQ. V was shortened by 2 bases and J by 2 bases, with 6 bases between the two germline ends. The CDR3 DNA sequence: TGCGCCAGCAGCTTCGGACCCACAGATACGCAGTATTTT. The encoded protein is CASSFGPTDTQYF.

This clonotype was seen a few times. The V gene is TRBV7-2, the J gene TRBJ1-2; tentatively, D is TRBD1 (5 bases). The CDR3 loop spans 15 amino acids. The ends were cut back, 1 base at V and 7 bases at J, with 16 bases in the middle. Germline V gene data show CDR1 as SGHTA and CDR2 as FQGNSA. The chain's CDR3 is CASSLGGTLKPGYTF. The CDR3 DNA sequence: TGTGCCAGCAGCTTAGGGGGGACCCTAAAGCCTGGCTACACCTTC.